A single sample gave rise to the 12 T cell receptor beta chains below, sequenced in a study of cytomegalovirus exposure and HLA in healthy donors. PCR used 60 Vbeta primers and 13 Jbeta primers. Clones were read by immunoSEQ multiplex PCR, and TCRdb kept only the in-frame ones, dropping some. The top ten hold under 5% of the sample, which has approximately 160,000 clones, more than 80% seen once. Sequencing was done on a sample of PBMCs. Receptors originate from a man younger than 35 in good health and CMV-seronegative.

A single count supports this clone. The chain combines TRBV7-9 with TRBJ1-4; D is possibly TRBD1 (6 bases). The V and J ends lost 2 bases and 13 bases respectively, with 11 bases between them. CDR3 length: 12 amino acids. Germline CDR1 SEHNR, CDR2 FQNEAQ (reference sequence). In DNA, the CDR3 is TGTGCCAGCAGCTTAACAGGGTTGGGACTGTTTTTT. This sequence encodes CASSLTGLGLFF.

The rearrangement links TRBV5-1 to TRBJ2-3; perhaps TRBD1 as D (5 bases). Trimming took 4 bases from V and 4 from J, leaving 10 bases between them. This CDR3 has 13 amino acids. CDR1 and CDR2 from the germline V gene are SGHRS and YFSETQ. The CDR3 sequence is CASSQGAPDTQYF. The DNA for the CDR3 is TGCGCCAGCAGCCAGGGTGCTCCAGATACGCAGTATTTT.

V usage is TRBV7-9 and J usage is TRBJ2-7; 10 bases are shared with TRBD2. V shed 7 bases, J shed 4 bases, and the junction held 10 bases outside the gene matches. The germline gives CDR1 SEHNR, CDR2 FQNEAQ (reference sequence). The CDR3 runs to 15 residues. CDR3 nucleotides: TGTGCCAGCACTTCTAGCGGGAGATCGGGGTACGAGCAGTACTTC. Protein sequence: CASTSSGRSGYEQYF. Combining the CDR3 with reference TRBV7-9 and TRBJ2-7 gives the whole variable domain DTGVSQNPRHKITKRGQNVTFRCDPISEHNRLYWYRQTLGQGPEFLTYFQNEAQLEKSRLLSDRFSAERPKGSFSTLEIQRTEQGDSAMYLCASTSSGRSGYEQYFGPGTRLTVT.

The V and J genes are TRBV14 and TRBJ2-5, with a tentative D call TRBD1 (6 bases). This CDR3 has 16 residues. V shed 0 bases and J shed 4 bases, with 15 bases lying between them. CDR1 is SGHDN, CDR2 FVKESK, per germline. CDR3 sequence reads: CASSQDLSGAAETQYF. The CDR3 coding sequence is TGTGCCAGCAGCCAAGATTTGTCAGGGGCGGCAGAGACCCAGTACTTC.

This clone was observed a few times. This chain links TRBV29-1 with TRBJ2-3; weak D call: TRBD1 (6 bases). The CDR3 covers 14 residues. Germline V lookup: CDR1 SQVTM, CDR2 ANQGSEA. V was shortened by 4 bases and J by 4 bases, with 15 bases between the two germline ends. The chain's CDR3 is CSVVYGQRPDTQYF. The CDR3 bases are TGCAGCGTTGTCTATGGACAGCGACCAGATACGCAGTATTTT.

The chain links TRBV15 to TRBJ2-1; D is perhaps TRBD2 (6 bases). There are 14 residues in the CDR3. V lost 1 base and J lost 5, with 9 bases in between. Germline loops: CDR1 LNHNV, CDR2 YYDKDF (reference sequence). CDR3 residues: CATSRGGTDNEQFF. In DNA, the CDR3 is TGTGCCACCAGCAGAGGCGGGACCGACAATGAGCAGTTCTTC.

This chain joins TRBV7-9 and TRBJ1-2, with TRBD1 matching 8 bases. Unmatched junction bases numbered 5, after V lost 3 bases and J lost 5 bases. The CDR3 totals 14 residues. Germline loops: CDR1 SEHNR, CDR2 FQNEAQ (reference sequence). CDR3 amino acids: CASSLAGGAYGYTF. CDR3 coding DNA: TGTGCCAGCAGCTTGGCAGGGGGCGCATATGGCTACACCTTC.

The J gene is TRBJ2-7, the V gene TRBV4-2; 7 positions agree with TRBD1. The germline V gene encodes CDR1 LGHNA and CDR2 YNFKEQ. This CDR3 is 17 amino acids long. V lost 3 bases, J lost 1 base, and 12 bases stayed unmatched. The CDR3 DNA is TGTGCCAGCAGCCACCCCAATCGGGACAGCCTTTCCTACGAGCAGTACTTC. It codes for CASSHPNRDSLSYEQYF.

CDR3 sequence: CASSSIGTSGMKTQYF. The CDR3 DNA follows: TGCGCCAGCAGCTCGATTGGGACTAGCGGGATGAAGACCCAGTACTTC. The V and J genes are TRBV5-1 and TRBJ2-5; 13 positions agree with TRBD2. This CDR3 spans 16 amino acids. CDR1 SGHRS and CDR2 YFSETQ come from the germline V gene. Unmatched junction bases numbered 8, after V lost 3 bases and J lost 6 bases.

The V gene is TRBV13, the J gene TRBJ1-3; D is unresolved. Germline V lookup: CDR1 PRHDT, CDR2 FYEKMQ (reference sequence). The CDR3 is made up of 15 amino acids. The V end lost 4 bases, the J end lost 4 bases, and 14 bases lay between the germline ends. The chain's CDR3 is CASSSERKAGNTIYF. The CDR3, as DNA: TGTGCCAGCAGCTCCGAGAGGAAGGCCGGAAACACCATATATTTT.

The chain links TRBV5-1 to TRBJ2-1; 15 nucleotides match TRBD2. The V gene's germline CDR1 is SGHRS and CDR2 YFSETQ. V trimming: 3 bases; J trimming: 2 bases; junction bases outside the gene matches: 3. The CDR3 extends over 17 amino acids. The CDR3 is CASSSGLAGGTYNEQFF. Written as DNA, the CDR3 is TGCGCCAGCAGCTCTGGACTAGCGGGAGGGACCTACAATGAGCAGTTCTTC.

The chain uses TRBV6-1 and TRBJ1-2; possibly TRBD1 for D (6 bases). V was trimmed by 8 bases and J by 3 bases, leaving 16 bases between them. CDR1 is MNHNS, CDR2 SASEGT, per germline. The CDR3 spans 14 residues. The CDR3 region is CASRSQGWDYGYTF. CDR3 bases: TGTGCCAGCCGTAGCCAGGGGTGGGACTATGGCTACACCTTC.